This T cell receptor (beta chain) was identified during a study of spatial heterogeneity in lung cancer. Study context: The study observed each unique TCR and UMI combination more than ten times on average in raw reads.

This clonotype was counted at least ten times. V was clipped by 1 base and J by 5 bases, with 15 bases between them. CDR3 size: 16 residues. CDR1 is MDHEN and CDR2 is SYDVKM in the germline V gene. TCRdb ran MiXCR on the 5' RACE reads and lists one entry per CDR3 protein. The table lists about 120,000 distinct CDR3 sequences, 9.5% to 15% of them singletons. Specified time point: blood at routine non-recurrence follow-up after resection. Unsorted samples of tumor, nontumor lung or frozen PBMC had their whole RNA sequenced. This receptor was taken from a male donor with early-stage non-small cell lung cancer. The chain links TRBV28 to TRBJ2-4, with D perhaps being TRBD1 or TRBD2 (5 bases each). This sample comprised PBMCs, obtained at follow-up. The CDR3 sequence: CASSLYRYRGQNIQYF. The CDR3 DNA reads TGTGCCAGCAGTTTATACCGCTACCGGGGACAAAACATTCAGTACTTC.